The 29 T cell receptor beta chains below come from one sample, sequenced in a study of T cells after yellow fever vaccination. MiXCR, run by TCRdb on the 5' RACE reads, gives a single entry per CDR3 protein. Of 300,000 to 350,000 distinct CDR3 sequences listed, around 3.9% are singletons. Sequencing used PBMCs, obtained 5 days after the yellow fever booster vaccination. The receptors were gathered from a young man who received the YFV17D yellow fever vaccine.

CDR3 amino acids: CATSRDRHLFF. CDR3 in DNA: TGTGCCACCAGCAGAGATAGGCATCTGTTCTTC. V usage is TRBV15 and J usage is TRBJ2-1, with D unclear. The CDR3 runs to 11 residues. Trimming took off 0 bases at V and 15 bases at J, with 9 bases between the two ends. Germline lookup yields CDR1 LNHNV and CDR2 YYDKDF (reference sequence).

V usage is TRBV10-3 and J usage is TRBJ1-2; maybe TRBD1 (6 bases). The CDR3 runs 14 residues. The ends were cut back, 6 bases at V and 4 bases at J, with 15 bases in the middle. The germline V gene encodes CDR1 ENHRY and CDR2 SYGVKD. CDR3 protein: CAIRNREHGYGYTF. For the CDR3, the DNA is TGTGCCATCAGAAACAGGGAGCACGGCTATGGCTACACCTTC.

This clonotype appeared many times. The chain combines TRBV7-9 with TRBJ2-5, with 8 positions matching TRBD2. Germline V gene data show CDR1 as SEHNR and CDR2 as FQNEAQ (reference sequence). Germline trimming cut 2 bases from V and 2 bases from J; bases unmatched to any gene: 4. The CDR3 covers 15 residues. In DNA form, the CDR3 reads TGTGCCAGCAGCTTACGGGCTAGCGGGCAAGAGACCCAGTACTTC. Its translation: CASSLRASGQETQYF.

This clonotype was found a few times. The chain carries TRBV19 and TRBJ1-5; 8 bases fit TRBD1. This CDR3 has 15 amino acids. After removal of 1 base from V and 5 bases from J, the junction contained 4 bases not matched to a gene. Germline V gene lookup returns CDR1 LNHDA and CDR2 SQIVND (reference sequence). CDR3 amino acids: CASSIGDRQYQPQHF. The CDR3 DNA reads as TGTGCCAGTAGTATAGGGGACAGGCAATATCAGCCCCAGCATTTT. Full variable domain (rest looked up from reference TRBV19 and TRBJ1-5): DGGITQSPKYLFRKEGQNVTLSCEQNLNHDAMYWYRQDPGQGLRLIYYSQIVNDFQKGDIAEGYSVSREKKESFPLTVTSAQKNPTAFYLCASSIGDRQYQPQHFGDGTRLSIL.

V and J are TRBV27 and TRBJ1-2, with D possibly TRBD1 on 6 matching bases. V was shortened by 3 bases and J by 6 bases, with 17 bases between the two germline ends. The CDR3 spans 15 residues. Germline V gene sequence: CDR1 MNHEY, CDR2 SMNVEV (reference sequence). The DNA for the CDR3 is TGTGCCAGCAGTTTGTACAGGGTTAGCCTGGATGGCTACACCTTC. Amino acids: CASSLYRVSLDGYTF.

This clonotype was seen more than once but under ten times. V gene TRBV20-1 combines with J gene TRBJ2-7; D might be TRBD1 (6 bases). The CDR3 spans 12 residues. The germline gives CDR1 DFQATT, CDR2 SNEGSKA (reference sequence). Trimming cost V 6 bases and J 4 bases, with 13 bases left between them. The CDR3 is CSAQRGKYEQYV. The DNA of the CDR3 is TGCAGTGCCCAAAGGGGGAAGTACGAGCAGTACGTC.

The rearrangement joins TRBV19 to TRBJ2-2, with D perhaps matching TRBD1 (5 bases). Trimming took 2 bases from V and 6 from J, leaving 13 bases between them. CDR3 size: 15 residues. CDR1 and CDR2 (germline): LNHDA, SQIVND (reference sequence). In nucleotides, the CDR3 is TGTGCCAGTAGTATAAGTCCAGGGCCCGCCGGGGAGCTGTTTTTT. Translated, it gives CASSISPGPAGELFF. The whole variable domain, remainder taken from reference TRBV19 and TRBJ2-2, is DGGITQSPKYLFRKEGQNVTLSCEQNLNHDAMYWYRQDPGQGLRLIYYSQIVNDFQKGDIAEGYSVSREKKESFPLTVTSAQKNPTAFYLCASSISPGPAGELFFGEGSRLTVL.

J is TRBJ1-3 and V is TRBV4-1; D not certain. Germline V CDR1 and CDR2: MGHRA, YSYEKL. V was cut by 1 base and J by 0 bases, with 7 bases left in between. The CDR3 contains 15 residues. Written as DNA, the CDR3 is TGCGCCAGCAGCCAAGCAATGATCTCTGGAAACACCATATATTTT. Translation gives CASSQAMISGNTIYF.

This clonotype was seen ten or more times. The junction departs from germline at one end; a sequencing error may be responsible. This chain links TRBV5-5 with TRBJ2-5; D possibly corresponds to TRBD2 (5 bases). This CDR3 region has 12 residues. CDR1 SGHKS and CDR2 YYEKEE come from the germline V gene (reference sequence). In DNA, the CDR3 is TGTGCCAGCAGCTTGGCCACCCCTCCCGGGGACTTC. It specifies CASSLATPPGDF.

This clonotype appeared a few times. The chain employs TRBV7-2 and TRBJ2-1, with TRBD1 matching over 9 bases. CDR3 size: 16 residues. Germline V CDR1 and CDR2: SGHTA, FQGNSA. Unmatched junction bases numbered 8, after V lost 5 bases and J lost 3 bases. CDR3 loop: CASSIGQGSYYNEQFF. The CDR3, as DNA: TGTGCCAGCAGCATAGGACAGGGGTCCTACTACAATGAGCAGTTCTTC.

The chain carries TRBV18 and TRBJ2-7, with D possibly matching TRBD2 (5 bases). The CDR3 is made up of 12 amino acids. V was pared by 0 bases and J by 7 bases, with 7 bases between. Germline V gives CDR1 KGHSH, CDR2 LQKENI. In DNA, the CDR3 is TGTGCCAGCTCACCACCGTCGGGGGAGCAGTACGTC. Translation: CASSPPSGEQYV.

At least ten counts were recorded for this clonotype. The chain joins TRBV27 to TRBJ2-7; the D gene is possibly TRBD1 (7 bases). This CDR3 has 13 residues. Germline values: CDR1 MNHEY, CDR2 SMNVEV (reference sequence). The ends were cut back, 11 bases at V and 4 bases at J, with 18 bases in the middle. The CDR3 DNA is TGTGCCGCCGCGCCCAGGGGGGCGTACGAGCAGTACTTC. This encodes CAAAPRGAYEQYF.

The gene calls are TRBV20-1 and TRBJ1-3, with D perhaps matching TRBD1 (5 bases). There are 16 residues in the CDR3. The V and J ends lost 0 bases and 6 bases respectively, with 18 bases between them. Germline V gene sequence: CDR1 DFQATT, CDR2 SNEGSKA (reference sequence). CDR3 sequence (DNA): TGCAGTGCTAGAGATTCCCGACAGTGGGACGTAAACACCATATATTTT. Its translation is CSARDSRQWDVNTIYF.

In its sample, this clonotype was seen many times. The CDR3 loop reads CASSLGASGGLDTQYF. The CDR3 bases are TGCGCCAGCAGCTTGGGAGCTAGCGGGGGGCTGGATACGCAGTATTTT. The chain has TRBV5-1 and TRBJ2-3; 11 nucleotides agree with TRBD2. This CDR3 spans 16 amino acids. V dropped 0 bases and J dropped 6; count of bases not matched to a gene: 6. CDR1 and CDR2 from the germline V gene are SGHRS and YFSETQ.

This clonotype was found a few times. This chain connects TRBV7-3 to TRBJ2-1; D tentatively reads TRBD1 or TRBD2 (5 bases each). Trimming stripped 5 bases from V and 5 bases from J, with 16 bases between. Germline-derived CDR1 and CDR2 are SGHTA and FQGTGA. This CDR3 contains 15 residues. The CDR3 region has the DNA TGTGCCAGCAGCCCCCAGTTGGGGGTAAACAATGAGCAGTTCTTC. It translates to CASSPQLGVNNEQFF.

The rearrangement uses TRBV6-6 and TRBJ2-1; 10 nucleotides align to TRBD2. Germline V CDR1 and CDR2: MNHNY, SVGAGI (reference sequence). Trimming at V came to 4 bases and at J to 7 bases, leaving 7 bases not matched to a gene. The CDR3 has 15 residues. CDR3 sequence (DNA): TGTGCCAGCAGTTCTAGCGGGGGAGGGGATAATGAGCAGTTCTTC. This codes for CASSSSGGGDNEQFF.

This clonotype was counted only a few times. The V gene is TRBV12-3 or TRBV12-4, the J gene TRBJ2-3; D unresolved. The CDR3 spans 15 residues. Trimming pared 5 bases from V and 1 base from J, leaving 13 bases between. The CDR3 region is CASSPHRGRTDTQYF. CDR3 nucleotides: TGTGCCAGCAGTCCTCACCGTGGGCGCACAGATACGCAGTATTTT.

This clonotype has just a few counts. The genes are TRBV7-9 and TRBJ1-1, with D tentatively TRBD1 (6 bases). Per the germline V gene, CDR1 is SEHNR and CDR2 is FQNEAQ (reference sequence). V was cut by 4 bases and J by 7 bases, with 10 bases left in between. The CDR3 extends over 12 amino acids. CDR3 bases: TGTGCCAGCAGCTCTTACAGGGATGAAGCTTTCTTT. It translates to CASSSYRDEAFF.

The chain employs TRBV6-5 and TRBJ2-5; 7 positions match TRBD2. This CDR3 is built from 12 residues. Trimming cost V 8 bases and J 5 bases; bases outside gene matches: 5. Per germline, CDR1 MNHEY and CDR2 SVGAGI. CDR3 bases: TGTGCCAGCTCCGGGGGGTCCGAGACCCAGTACTTC. This gives the protein CASSGGSETQYF.

The sample holds a few counts of this clonotype. The chain couples TRBV29-1 to TRBJ2-7; no firm D call. There are 14 residues in the CDR3. V lost 3 bases and J 0 bases, leaving 12 bases between the germline ends. CDR1 and CDR2 (germline): SQVTM, ANQGSEA. CDR3 sequence: CSVEADGFSYEQYF. CDR3 DNA: TGCAGCGTTGAGGCCGACGGGTTCTCCTACGAGCAGTACTTC.

This clonotype was recorded many times. V is TRBV20-1 and J is TRBJ2-3; 7 nucleotides align to TRBD1. Trimming removed 5 bases from V and 0 bases from J; junction bases left unmatched: 8. The CDR3 consists of 15 residues. Germline CDR1 reads DFQATT; CDR2 reads SNEGSKA (reference sequence). CDR3 nucleotide sequence: TGCAGTGCTCCTGACAGGGTCAAGAGCACAGATACGCAGTATTTT. Its protein is CSAPDRVKSTDTQYF.

The rearrangement joins TRBV7-6 to TRBJ2-2; D perhaps matches TRBD2 (5 bases). Germline lookup yields CDR1 SGHVS and CDR2 FNYEAQ. The CDR3 is 15 residues long. V dropped 5 bases and J dropped 4 bases, with 14 bases sitting between them. CDR3 bases: TGTGCCAGCAGCGGAGGAGTTGAGGTCACCGGGGAGCTGTTTTTT. This encodes CASSGGVEVTGELFF.

Only a few counts were recorded for this clonotype. The V call is TRBV11-2, the J call TRBJ1-4, with D possibly matching TRBD1 (5 bases). CDR1 is SGHAT, CDR2 FQNNGV, per germline. The V gene lost 5 bases and the J gene lost 8 bases, with 15 bases spanning the gap. CDR3 length: 14 residues. This CDR3 reads CASSPGAAGEKLFF. CDR3 DNA sequence: TGTGCCAGCAGCCCCGGGGCAGCCGGGGAAAAACTGTTTTTT.

A few counts support this clonotype. V and J are TRBV27 and TRBJ2-5; D gene uncertain. CDR3 length: 14 amino acids. The V gene lost 6 bases and the J gene lost 2 bases, with 13 bases spanning the gap. Per the germline V gene, CDR1 is MNHEY and CDR2 is SMNVEV (reference sequence). The CDR3 sequence is CASRGIGWQETQYF. Written as DNA, the CDR3 is TGTGCCAGCAGGGGAATAGGGTGGCAAGAGACCCAGTACTTC.

This clonotype was seen ten or more times. The chain links TRBV5-6 to TRBJ2-6; weak D call: TRBD1 (5 bases). The CDR3 extends over 17 amino acids. Trimming shortened V by 0 bases and J by 0 bases, and 10 bases separated the two germline ends. Germline V CDR1 and CDR2: SGHDT, YYEEEE. The CDR3 DNA is TGTGCCAGCAGCTTGGACAGGTACTTCTCTGGGGCCAACGTCCTGACTTTC. Translation gives CASSLDRYFSGANVLTF.

This clonotype has a handful of counts. The chain uses TRBV5-1 and TRBJ2-1; no definite D call. The germline V gene encodes CDR1 SGHRS and CDR2 YFSETQ. Trimming removed 0 bases from V and 5 bases from J, with 6 bases in between. There are 13 residues in the CDR3. The CDR3 is CASSLEPNNEQFF. The CDR3 nucleotides are TGCGCCAGCAGCTTGGAGCCAAACAATGAGCAGTTCTTC. Variable domain in full (rest from reference TRBV5-1 and TRBJ2-1): KAGVTQTPRYLIKTRGQQVTLSCSPISGHRSVSWYQQTPGQGLQFLFEYFSETQRNKGNFPGRFSGRQFSNSRSEMNVSTLELGDSALYLCASSLEPNNEQFFGPGTRLTVL.

The table lists this clonotype with a few counts. V usage is TRBV6-5 and J usage is TRBJ1-2; 9 nucleotides agree with TRBD1. Germline assignment: CDR1 MNHEY and CDR2 SVGAGI. With 0 bases clipped from V and 7 bases from J, the junction kept 6 bases outside the gene matches. The CDR3 is 15 residues long. The CDR3 coding sequence is TGTGCCAGCAGTTACTCGACAGGGGGAAATGTTGGCTACACCTTC. Protein: CASSYSTGGNVGYTF.

This clonotype was observed a few times. The chain combines TRBV4-1 with TRBJ2-1; 7 bases fit TRBD1. The J segment lost 7 bases and the V segment lost 2 bases, leaving 5 bases of the junction unmatched. This CDR3 is built from 14 residues. Per the germline V gene, CDR1 is MGHRA and CDR2 is YSYEKL. This CDR3 reads CASSQRGLGNEQFF. CDR3 DNA: TGCGCCAGCAGCCAAAGGGGGCTAGGGAATGAGCAGTTCTTC.

V usage is TRBV5-1 and J usage is TRBJ1-4; D is uncertain. Germline V CDR1 and CDR2: SGHRS, YFSETQ. The CDR3 extends over 14 amino acids. V lost 4 bases, J lost 4 bases, and 11 bases lay in between. The DNA of the CDR3 is TGCGCCAGCAGCCAGACCCCGGGTAATGAAAAACTGTTTTTT. It translates to CASSQTPGNEKLFF. Using reference TRBV5-1 and TRBJ1-4 for the parts outside the CDR3, the full variable domain is KAGVTQTPRYLIKTRGQQVTLSCSPISGHRSVSWYQQTPGQGLQFLFEYFSETQRNKGNFPGRFSGRQFSNSRSEMNVSTLELGDSALYLCASSQTPGNEKLFFGSGTQLSVL.